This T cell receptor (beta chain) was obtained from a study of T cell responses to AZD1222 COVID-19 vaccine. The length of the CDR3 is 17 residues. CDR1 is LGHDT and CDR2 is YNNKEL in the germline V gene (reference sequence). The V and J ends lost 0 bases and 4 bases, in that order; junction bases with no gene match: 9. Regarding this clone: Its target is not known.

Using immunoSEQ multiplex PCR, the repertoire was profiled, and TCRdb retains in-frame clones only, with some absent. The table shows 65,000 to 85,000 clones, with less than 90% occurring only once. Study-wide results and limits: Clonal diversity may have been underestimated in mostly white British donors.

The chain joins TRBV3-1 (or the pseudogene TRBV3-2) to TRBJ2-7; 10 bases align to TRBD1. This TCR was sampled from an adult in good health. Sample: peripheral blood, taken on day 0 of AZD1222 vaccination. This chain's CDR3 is CASSQDQLGQGIYEQYF. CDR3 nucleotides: TGTGCCAGCAGCCAAGATCAATTGGGACAGGGGATTTACGAGCAGTACTTC.